This note documents a single T cell receptor beta chain sequence. The antigen remains unidentified. The sample comes from a study of T cells in Graves' hyperthyroidism and ophthalmopathy. Findings of the study overall: Among clonotypes expanded in thyroid above 0.001, most were also found in blood.

The blood was taken when hyperthyroidism was first diagnosed, before any ophthalmopathy symptoms showed up. The CDR3 regions of TCR beta were amplified from RNA transcripts. A set of HTBI primers served as the primers for a first-round RT-PCR of the TCR CDR3. TCRdb recomputed calls from the multiplex PCR reads with MiXCR, one row per CDR3 protein. The sample has under 400,000 distinct CDR3 sequences; roughly 14% are singletons. Sequencing was performed on blood. The receptor comes from a woman aged 18-29 years with Graves' hyperthyroidism that later progressed to Graves' ophthalmopathy.

CDR3 amino acids: CSASARTGEVFPIAGQETQYF. The CDR3 DNA sequence: TGCAGTGCTAGTGCCCGGACAGGGGAGGTCTTTCCGATAGCGGGACAAGAGACCCAGTACTTC. This chain connects TRBV20-1 to TRBJ2-5, with D maybe TRBD1 (9 bases). This CDR3 comprises 21 residues. From germline, CDR1 is DFQATT and CDR2 SNEGSKA (reference sequence). Trimming removed 3 bases from V and 2 bases from J, with 34 bases in between.